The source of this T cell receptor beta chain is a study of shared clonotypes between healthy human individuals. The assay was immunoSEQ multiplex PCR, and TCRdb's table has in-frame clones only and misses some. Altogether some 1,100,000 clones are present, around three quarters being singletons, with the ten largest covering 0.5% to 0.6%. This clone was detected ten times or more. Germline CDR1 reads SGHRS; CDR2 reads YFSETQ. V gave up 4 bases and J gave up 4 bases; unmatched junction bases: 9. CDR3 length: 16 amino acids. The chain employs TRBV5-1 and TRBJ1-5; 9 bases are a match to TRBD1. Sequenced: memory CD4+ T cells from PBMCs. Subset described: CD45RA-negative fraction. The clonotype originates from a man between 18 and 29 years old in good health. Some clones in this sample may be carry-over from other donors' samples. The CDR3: CASSIGPGQGNQPQHF. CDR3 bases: TGCGCCAGCAGCATCGGCCCGGGACAGGGTAATCAGCCCCAGCATTTT. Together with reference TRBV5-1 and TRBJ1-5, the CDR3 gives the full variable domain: KAGVTQTPRYLIKTRGQQVTLSCSPISGHRSVSWYQQTPGQGLQFLFEYFSETQRNKGNFPGRFSGRQFSNSRSEMNVSTLELGDSALYLCASSIGPGQGNQPQHFGDGTRLSIL.